Listed here is a single TCR beta chain. As yet, its antigen is unknown. This entry belongs to a study of cytomegalovirus exposure and HLA in healthy donors. Using immunoSEQ multiplex PCR, the repertoire was profiled, and TCRdb retains in-frame clones only, with some absent. The sample has tens of thousands of clones, 90% to 95% seen once. Study conclusions and caveats: Published work reported that the classifier diagnosed cytomegalovirus status with high specificity and sensitivity. Researchers counted around 170 TCR beta chains as cytomegalovirus-associated. In vitro experiments confirmed that three CMV-associated chains were specific for CMV antigens.

The CDR3 is 15 amino acids. CDR1 and CDR2 from the germline V gene are MNHNS and SASEGT. V dropped 0 bases and J dropped 8 bases, with 16 bases sitting between them. This TCR came from a woman between 25 and 40 years old in good health and CMV-seronegative. The chain is built from TRBV6-1 and TRBJ1-2; D call uncertain. The sequencing input was PBMCs. CDR3 nucleotide sequence: TGTGCCAGCAGTGAAGCGGGCGGGTCGGGTGAGGGCTACACCTTC. Translated: CASSEAGGSGEGYTF.